The clone carrying this TCR beta chain was counted many times. The sample belongs to a study of T cell repertoires in cytomegalovirus infection. TCRdb re-called the reads with MiXCR, one entry per CDR3 protein. The data contain hundreds of thousands of distinct CDR3 sequences, 6% to 8% of them singletons. The CDR3 runs to 14 residues. Trimming at V came to 1 base and at J to 6 bases, leaving 4 bases not matched to a gene. The germline V gene encodes CDR1 MNHEY and CDR2 SVGAGI. The receptor was isolated from a human donor in good health (CMV status not recorded). Some clones in this sample may be carry-over from other donors' samples. Sequencing used PBMCs. The V gene is TRBV6-5, the J gene TRBJ2-7; 9 bases agree with TRBD1. DNA for the CDR3: TGTGCCAGCAGTTACTTCGGGACAGGGATCGAGCAGTACTTC. Protein product: CASSYFGTGIEQYF.